This T cell receptor beta chain is from a study of T-cell reconstitution after alpha-beta-depleted transplantation in children. In its sample, this clonotype was seen many times. A much bigger clone sits one base away, suggesting this may be a read error. Unique molecular identifiers were incorporated into the prepared TCRbeta library. TCRdb re-analysed the PCR reads in MiXCR, keeping a single row per CDR3 protein. The repertoire consists of around 96,000 distinct CDR3 sequences, with 12% occurring once and the leading ten covering approximately 15%. The germline gives CDR1 DFQATT, CDR2 SNEGSKA (reference sequence). V was trimmed by 4 bases and J by 7 bases, leaving 11 bases between them. The CDR3 has 12 amino acids.

The sequenced sample was PBMCs from the stem cell graft donor, obtained from the stem cell graft. The sequence came from a human donor who donated a stem cell graft to a child with inherited bone marrow failure. The chain combines TRBV20-1 with TRBJ2-1; perhaps TRBD1 as D (5 bases). The CDR3 loop reads CSANRNSNEQFF. CDR3 bases: TGCAGTGCTAACAGGAATAGTAATGAGCAGTTCTTC.